A selection of T cell receptor beta chains follows, all from one sample in a study of beta chain features in type 1 diabetes. TCRdb's table, derived via immunoSEQ multiplex PCR, lists solely in-frame clones and lacks some. The data contain a few hundred thousand clones, over 8.5% of them singletons. Sample: central memory CD4+ T cells from blood. These receptors originate from a man aged 30 to 45 with type 1 diabetes. CDR3s include the opening cysteine and the closing phenylalanine or tryptophan. A D gene is named only where the DNA matches it firmly. For some rows the clone size is stated as once, few or many, or as a class when expanded; others skip it.

J | size | D | V | CDR3 | DNA
TRBJ2-5 | few | TRBD1 | TRBV6-5 | CASERGRETQYF | TGTGCCAGCGAGAGGGGGCGAGAGACCCAGTACTTC
TRBJ1-1 | few | - | TRBV19 | CASSILTSGREAFF | TGTGCCAGTAGTATACTAACTTCTGGCCGGGAAGCTTTCTTT
TRBJ2-1 | many | - | TRBV11-3 | CASSLESSNEQFF | TGTGCCAGCAGCTTAGAAAGTAGCAATGAGCAGTTCTTC
TRBJ1-1 | few | - | TRBV18 | CASSLGEPSVAEAFF | TGTGCCAGCTCACTAGGGGAACCCTCGGTCGCTGAAGCTTTCTTT
TRBJ2-3 | - | TRBD2 | TRBV6-6 | CAISGLSSGKTDTQYF | TGTGCCATCAGTGGCCTGAGCAGCGGGAAAACAGATACGCAGTATTTT
TRBJ2-7 | few | - | TRBV29-1 | CSVLDTMSYEQYF | TGCAGCGTCCTGGACACCATGTCCTACGAGCAGTACTTC
TRBJ1-4 | - | - | TRBV25-1 | CASSPPGGSHNEKLFF | TGTGCCAGCAGTCCACCTGGGGGGAGTCATAATGAAAAACTGTTTTTT
TRBJ2-1 | - | TRBD2 | TRBV2 | CASSSRTSGSVYNEQFF | TGTGCCAGCAGCTCCCGGACTAGCGGGAGTGTCTACAATGAGCAGTTCTTC
TRBJ1-1 | - | - | TRBV5-1 | CASTLGGRDPAFF | TGCGCCAGCACCCTGGGGGGGCGCGATCCAGCTTTCTTT
TRBJ1-5 | - | - | TRBV28 | CASSRRQTNQPQHF | TGTGCCAGCAGCCGTCGACAGACGAATCAGCCCCAGCATTTT
TRBJ2-2 | many | - | TRBV5-1 | CASSGKPDTGELFF | TGCGCCAGCAGTGGCAAACCGGACACCGGGGAGCTGTTTTTT
TRBJ1-1 | - | - | TRBV27 | CASSLSGGVNTEAFF | TGTGCCAGCAGTTTATCAGGAGGGGTGAACACTGAAGCTTTCTTT
TRBJ2-7 | - | TRBD1 | TRBV6-1 | CAISDVGQGTYEQYF | TGTGCCATCAGTGACGTTGGACAGGGGACGTACGAGCAGTACTTC
TRBJ2-2 | few | - | TRBV7-3 | CASSLRSLSGVGNTGELFF | TGTGCCAGCAGCTTACGGTCTTTAAGCGGAGTGGGGAACACCGGGGAGCTGTTTTTT
TRBJ2-7 | few | TRBD2 | TRBV7-9 | CASSLEGGTTHF | TGTGCCAGCAGCTTAGAAGGTGGGACTACGCACTTC
TRBJ1-1 | many | TRBD1 | TRBV28 | CASSLPGQGKAFF | TGTGCCAGCAGTTTACCGGGACAGGGTAAAGCTTTCTTT
TRBJ2-1 | many | - | TRBV9 | CASSVLPGSHNEQFF | TGTGCCAGCAGCGTATTGCCAGGTTCTCACAATGAGCAGTTCTTC
TRBJ2-2 | - | - | TRBV7-9 | CASILIAGKGAGELFF | TGTGCCAGCATCTTGATCGCGGGAAAGGGAGCCGGGGAGCTGTTTTTT
TRBJ2-7 | few | TRBD1 | TRBV7-9 | CASSLGTASAEQYF | TGTGCCAGCAGCTTGGGGACAGCCTCCGCCGAGCAGTACTTC
TRBJ2-7 | many | - | TRBV21-1 | CASSPDYEQYF | TGTGCCAGCAGCCCGGACTACGAGCAGTACTTC
TRBJ1-1 | - | TRBD1 | TRBV30 | CAWKGDRGEAFF | TGTGCCTGGAAAGGGGACAGGGGTGAAGCTTTCTTT
TRBJ1-1 | few | TRBD1 | TRBV7-2 | CASSSLYRGSEAFF | TGCGCCAGCAGCTCCCTTTACAGGGGTTCTGAAGCTTTCTTT
TRBJ2-5 | few | TRBD1 | TRBV18 | CASSPSTGGQETQYF | TGTGCCAGCTCACCCTCGACAGGGGGCCAAGAGACCCAGTACTTC
TRBJ1-1 | few | TRBD1 | TRBV4-1 | CASSHRGRQGMNTEAFF | TGCGCCAGCAGCCACCGAGGGAGACAGGGTATGAACACTGAAGCTTTCTTT
TRBJ2-2 | few | - | TRBV30 | CAHSGTANTGELFF | TGTGCCCATTCGGGGACGGCGAACACCGGGGAGCTGTTTTTT
TRBJ1-1 | many | TRBD1 | TRBV7-3 | CASSSQGAYTEAFF | TGTGCCAGCAGCTCACAGGGGGCTTACACTGAAGCTTTCTTT
TRBJ1-1 | few | - | TRBV2 | CASIRTRDEAFF | TGTGCCAGCATTCGGACTCGGGATGAAGCTTTCTTT
TRBJ2-5 | - | - | TRBV7-9 | CASSLTEETQYF | TGTGCCAGCAGCTTAACAGAGGAGACCCAGTACTTC